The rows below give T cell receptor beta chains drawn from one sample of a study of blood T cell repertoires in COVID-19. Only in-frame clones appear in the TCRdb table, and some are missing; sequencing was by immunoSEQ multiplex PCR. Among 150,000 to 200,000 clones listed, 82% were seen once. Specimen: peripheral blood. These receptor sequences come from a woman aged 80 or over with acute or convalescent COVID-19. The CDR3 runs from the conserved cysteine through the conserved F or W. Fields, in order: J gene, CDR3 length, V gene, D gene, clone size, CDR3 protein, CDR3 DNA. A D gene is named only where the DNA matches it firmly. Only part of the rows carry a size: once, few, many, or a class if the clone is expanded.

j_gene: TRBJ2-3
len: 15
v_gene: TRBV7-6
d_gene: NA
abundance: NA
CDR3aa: CASSLVGAGTDTQYF
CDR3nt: TGTGCCAGCAGCTTAGTAGGGGCGGGCACAGATACGCAGTATTTT

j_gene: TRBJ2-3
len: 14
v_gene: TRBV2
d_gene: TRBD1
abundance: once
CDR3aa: CASSPWTGGDTQYF
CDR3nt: TGTGCCAGCAGTCCCTGGACAGGGGGAGATACGCAGTATTTT

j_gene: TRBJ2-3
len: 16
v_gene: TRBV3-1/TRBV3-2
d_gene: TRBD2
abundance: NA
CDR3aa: CASSRLAGGGTDTQYF
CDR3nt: TGTGCCAGCAGCCGTCTAGCGGGAGGTGGCACAGATACGCAGTATTTT

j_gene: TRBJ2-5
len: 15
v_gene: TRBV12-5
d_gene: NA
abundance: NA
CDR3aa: CASGLGPGDQETQYF
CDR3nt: TGTGCTAGTGGTTTGGGCCCAGGGGACCAAGAGACCCAGTACTTC

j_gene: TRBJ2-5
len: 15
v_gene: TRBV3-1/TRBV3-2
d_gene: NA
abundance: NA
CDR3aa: CASSPSTGFQETQYF
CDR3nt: TGTGCCAGCAGTCCTTCAACAGGGTTCCAAGAGACCCAGTACTTC

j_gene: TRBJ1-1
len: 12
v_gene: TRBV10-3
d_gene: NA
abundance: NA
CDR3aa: CAISGTAYEAFF
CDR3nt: TGTGCCATCAGTGGGACAGCCTATGAAGCTTTCTTT

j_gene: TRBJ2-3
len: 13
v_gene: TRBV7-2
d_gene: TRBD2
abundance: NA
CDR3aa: CASSASGTDTQYF
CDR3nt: TGTGCCAGCAGCGCTAGCGGAACAGATACGCAGTATTTT

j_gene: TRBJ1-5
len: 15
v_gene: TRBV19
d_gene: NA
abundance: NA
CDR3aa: CASRTSDRENQPQHF
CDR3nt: TGTGCCAGTAGAACGTCGGACAGAGAGAATCAGCCCCAGCATTTT

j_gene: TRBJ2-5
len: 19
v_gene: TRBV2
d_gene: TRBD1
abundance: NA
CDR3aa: CASYRDRGRGLRGQETQYF
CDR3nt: TGTGCCAGCTATCGGGACAGGGGACGTGGGTTAAGGGGCCAAGAGACCCAGTACTTC

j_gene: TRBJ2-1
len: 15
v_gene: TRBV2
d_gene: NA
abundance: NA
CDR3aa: CASSDSSGVYNEQFF
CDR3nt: TGTGCCAGCAGTGATAGTAGCGGAGTCTACAATGAGCAGTTCTTC

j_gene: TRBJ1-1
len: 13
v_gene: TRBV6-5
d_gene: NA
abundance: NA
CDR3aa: CASRTQGNTEAFF
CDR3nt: TGTGCCAGCAGGACCCAGGGGAACACTGAAGCTTTCTTT

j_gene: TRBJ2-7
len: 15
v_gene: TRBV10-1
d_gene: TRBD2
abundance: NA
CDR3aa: CASSESLAGVNEQYF
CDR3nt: TGCGCCAGCAGTGAGTCTCTGGCGGGAGTGAACGAGCAGTACTTC

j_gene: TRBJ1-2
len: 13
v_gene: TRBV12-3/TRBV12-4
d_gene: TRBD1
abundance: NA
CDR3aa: CASSSTGDGGYTF
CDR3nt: TGTGCCAGCAGTTCGACAGGGGACGGCGGCTACACCTTC

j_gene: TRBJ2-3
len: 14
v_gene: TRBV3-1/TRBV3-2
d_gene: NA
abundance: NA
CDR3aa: CASTPRGMTDTQYF
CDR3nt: TGTGCCAGCACCCCTCGAGGGATGACAGATACGCAGTATTTT

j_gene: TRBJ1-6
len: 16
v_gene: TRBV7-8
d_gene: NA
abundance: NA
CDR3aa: CASSLGQTLYNSPLHF
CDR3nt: TGTGCCAGCAGCTTAGGACAAACCTTATATAATTCACCCCTCCACTTT

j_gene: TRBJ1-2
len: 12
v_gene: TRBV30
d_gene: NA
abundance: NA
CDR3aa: CAWTPQGGGYTF
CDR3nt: TGTGCCTGGACCCCACAGGGCGGAGGCTACACCTTC

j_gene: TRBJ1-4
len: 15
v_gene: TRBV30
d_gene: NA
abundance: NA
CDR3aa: CASTPPGSWNEKLFF
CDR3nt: TGTGCCTCGACCCCCCCGGGAAGCTGGAATGAAAAACTGTTTTTT

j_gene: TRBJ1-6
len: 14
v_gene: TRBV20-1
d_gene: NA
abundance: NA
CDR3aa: CSASRETENSPLHF
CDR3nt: TGCAGTGCTAGTCGGGAGACGGAGAATTCACCCCTCCACTTT

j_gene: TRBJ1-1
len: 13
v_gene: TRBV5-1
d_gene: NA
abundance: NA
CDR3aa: CATRQAPEAEAFF
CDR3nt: TGCGCCACCCGACAGGCCCCGGAGGCTGAAGCTTTCTTT

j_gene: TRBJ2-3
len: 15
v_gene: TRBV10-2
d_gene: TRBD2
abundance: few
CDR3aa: CASSLAGVRTDTQYF
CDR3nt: TGCGCCAGCAGTCTAGCGGGAGTTAGGACAGATACGCAGTATTTT

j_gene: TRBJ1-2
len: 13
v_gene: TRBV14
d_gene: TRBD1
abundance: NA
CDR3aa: CASSPQTGSGYTF
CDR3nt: TGTGCCAGCAGCCCCCAGACAGGGTCTGGCTACACCTTC

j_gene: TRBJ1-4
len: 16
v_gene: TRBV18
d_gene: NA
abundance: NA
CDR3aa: CASSPSRGATNEKLFF
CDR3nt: TGTGCCAGCTCACCAAGCAGGGGAGCAACTAATGAAAAACTGTTTTTT

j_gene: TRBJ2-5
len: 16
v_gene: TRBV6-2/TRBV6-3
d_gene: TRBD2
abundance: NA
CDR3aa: CASSSVGLAGSETQYF
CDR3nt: TGTGCCAGCAGTTCGGTTGGACTAGCGGGATCTGAGACCCAGTACTTC

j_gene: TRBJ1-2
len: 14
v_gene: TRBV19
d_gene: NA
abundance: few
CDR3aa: CASTTGGRPYGYTF
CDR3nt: TGTGCCAGTACTACGGGGGGACGGCCCTATGGCTACACCTTC

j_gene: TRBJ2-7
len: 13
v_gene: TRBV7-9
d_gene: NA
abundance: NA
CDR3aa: CASSLDIAYEQYF
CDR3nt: TGTGCCAGCAGCTTAGATATTGCGTACGAGCAGTACTTC

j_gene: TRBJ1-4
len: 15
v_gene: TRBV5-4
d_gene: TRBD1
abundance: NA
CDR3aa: CASPGGGRTNEKLFF
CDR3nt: TGTGCCAGTCCAGGGGGCGGTCGAACTAATGAAAAACTGTTTTTT

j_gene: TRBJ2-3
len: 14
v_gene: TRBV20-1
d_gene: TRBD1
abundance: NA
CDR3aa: CSASGDRESDTQYF
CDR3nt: TGCAGTGCTAGTGGGGACAGGGAATCCGATACGCAGTATTTT

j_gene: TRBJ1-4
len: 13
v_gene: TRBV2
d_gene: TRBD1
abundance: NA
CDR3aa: CASSRGLGEKLFF
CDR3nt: TGTGCCAGCAGCAGGGGGCTCGGTGAAAAACTGTTTTTT

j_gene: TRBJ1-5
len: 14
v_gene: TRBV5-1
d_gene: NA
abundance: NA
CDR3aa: CASSLQGPKEPQHF
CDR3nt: TGCGCCAGCAGCCTCCAGGGTCCGAAGGAGCCCCAGCATTTT

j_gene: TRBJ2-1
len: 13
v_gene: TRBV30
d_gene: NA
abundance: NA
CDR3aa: CAWRASKYDEQFF
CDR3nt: TGTGCCTGGAGAGCGTCAAAGTATGATGAGCAGTTCTTC

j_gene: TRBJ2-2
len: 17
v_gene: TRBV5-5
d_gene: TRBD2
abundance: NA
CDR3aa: CASSLPTGSGIGGELFF
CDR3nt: TGTGCCAGCAGCTTGCCGACGGGGAGCGGGATAGGCGGGGAGCTGTTTTTT

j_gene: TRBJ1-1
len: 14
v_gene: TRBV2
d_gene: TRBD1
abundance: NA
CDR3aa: CASSVDRGRAEAFF
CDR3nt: TGTGCCAGCAGTGTAGACAGGGGGAGGGCTGAAGCTTTCTTT

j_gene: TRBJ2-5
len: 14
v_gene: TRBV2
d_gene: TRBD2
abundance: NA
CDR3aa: CASSTSGSQETQYF
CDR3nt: TGTGCCAGCAGTACTAGCGGATCACAAGAGACCCAGTACTTC

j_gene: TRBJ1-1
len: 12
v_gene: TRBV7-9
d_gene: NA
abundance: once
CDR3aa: CASSLAEAEAFF
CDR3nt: TGTGCCAGCAGCTTAGCAGAGGCGGAAGCTTTCTTT

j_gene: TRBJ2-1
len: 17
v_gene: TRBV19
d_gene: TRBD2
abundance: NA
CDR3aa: CASSSWTSGRTYNEQFF
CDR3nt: TGTGCCAGTAGTTCATGGACTAGCGGGAGGACCTACAATGAGCAGTTCTTC

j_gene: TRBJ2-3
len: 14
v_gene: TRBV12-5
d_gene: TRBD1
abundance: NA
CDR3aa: CASGLGQGPDTQYF
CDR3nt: TGTGCTAGTGGTTTGGGACAGGGACCAGATACGCAGTATTTT

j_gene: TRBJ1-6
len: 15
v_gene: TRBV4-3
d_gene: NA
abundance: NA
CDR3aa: CASSQVVLGRSPLHF
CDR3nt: TGCGCCAGCAGCCAAGTCGTCCTGGGGCGTTCACCCCTCCACTTT

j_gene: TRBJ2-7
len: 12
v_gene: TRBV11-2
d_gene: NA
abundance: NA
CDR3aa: CASSPLSYEQYF
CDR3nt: TGTGCCAGCAGCCCCCTCTCCTACGAGCAGTACTTC

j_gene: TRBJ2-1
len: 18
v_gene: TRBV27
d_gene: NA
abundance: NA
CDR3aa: CASSLRTASPLGYNEQFF
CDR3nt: TGTGCCAGCAGTTTAAGGACAGCATCCCCCTTGGGCTACAATGAGCAGTTCTTC

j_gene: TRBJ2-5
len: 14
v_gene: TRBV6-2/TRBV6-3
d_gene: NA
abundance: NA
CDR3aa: CASSYNGLQETQYF
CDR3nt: TGTGCCAGCAGTTACAACGGGTTGCAAGAGACCCAGTACTTC

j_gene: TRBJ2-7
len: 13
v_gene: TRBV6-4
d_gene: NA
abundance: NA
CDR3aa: CASSDSYPGEQYF
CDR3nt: TGTGCCAGCAGTGACTCCTACCCGGGGGAGCAGTACTTC

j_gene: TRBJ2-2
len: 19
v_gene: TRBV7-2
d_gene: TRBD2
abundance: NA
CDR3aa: CASSRRTSGRAANTGELFF
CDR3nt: TGTGCCAGCAGCCGGAGGACTAGCGGGAGGGCGGCGAACACCGGGGAGCTGTTTTTT

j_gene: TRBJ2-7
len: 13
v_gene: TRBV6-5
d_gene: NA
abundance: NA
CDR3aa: CASTPPGRYEQYF
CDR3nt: TGTGCCAGCACCCCGCCAGGGCGCTACGAGCAGTACTTC

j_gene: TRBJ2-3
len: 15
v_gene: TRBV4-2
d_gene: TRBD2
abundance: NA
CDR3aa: CASSQVGLAGDTQYF
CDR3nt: TGTGCCAGCAGCCAAGTAGGGCTAGCGGGGGATACGCAGTATTTT